This T cell receptor (beta chain) was sequenced for a study of T cell repertoires in ileal Crohn's disease. Background on the study: All patients had surgery for stricturing (around 60%) or penetrating (about 39%) disease. General study points: All patients with clonality above 26.8% had endoscopic recurrence.

J was trimmed by 2 bases and V by 5 bases; bases with no gene match: 6. The CDR3 spans 15 residues. Germline V gives CDR1 SGHTA, CDR2 FQGNSA. Comments on this clone: Its antigen is undetermined.

Using immunoSEQ multiplex PCR, the repertoire was profiled, and TCRdb retains in-frame clones only, with some absent. Seen here are under 8,500 clones, around 80% observed once, and the top ten hold roughly 4.7%. The chain combines TRBV7-2 with TRBJ2-7; 10 bases agree with TRBD1. This clonotype originated in an adult with Crohn's disease. Specimen: ileal tissue. Here the CDR3 DNA reads TGTGCCAGCAGCCCAGCGGGGACAGGGGCCTACGAGCAGTACTTC. Its protein product is CASSPAGTGAYEQYF.